The present TCR beta chain was sequenced within a study of cytomegalovirus exposure and HLA in healthy donors. Study overall: An earlier analysis found some 100 million unique TCR beta sequences from about 190 million T cells. Tens of millions of unique TCRs from HLA-typed donors made up an early data release. Study-level points and caveats: In an earlier analysis, most TCR beta V segments were productive about 87% or about 30% of the time. Associated with cytomegalovirus, according to the listing, were 150 to 200 TCR beta chains.

The J segment lost 6 bases and the V segment lost 2 bases, leaving 7 bases of the junction unmatched. CDR1 is GTSNPN, CDR2 SVGIG, per germline (reference sequence). This CDR3 is 15 amino acids long. 60 Vbeta and 13 Jbeta primers were used in PCR. Sequenced by immunoSEQ multiplex PCR; TCRdb stores in-frame clones only, minus some. The sample has over 150,000 clones; 77% are singletons. As concerns this clone: Its antigen is as yet unknown.

The chain uses TRBV30 and TRBJ2-1, with 10 positions matching TRBD1. The sequenced sample consisted of PBMCs. The sequence came from a woman between 25 and 40 years old in good health and CMV-seropositive. CDR3 coding DNA: TGTGCCTGGAGTAGGGGGACAGGGGTTTTCAATGAGCAGTTCTTC. Translated: CAWSRGTGVFNEQFF.